The present TCR beta chain was sequenced within a study of metastatic and nonmetastatic thyroid tumors. Worth noting for this clone: Its target is unknown.

The CDR3 is made up of 13 amino acids. Germline V gives CDR1 MNHNS, CDR2 SASEGT. V lost 10 bases and J lost 1; bases outside the gene matches: 6. Patients were all untreated before their thyroid surgery. Using MiXCR, TCRdb reanalyzed the PCR reads. The sample includes approximately 5,400 clones, approximately 32% of them seen just once. Study outcomes and limitations: Versus benign nodules, malignant thyroid tumors reportedly had significantly higher TCR beta diversity, in blood and tumor.

V gene TRBV6-1 combines with J gene TRBJ1-1, with 7 bases lining up with TRBD1. The TCR originated in a female donor with papillary thyroid cancer or a benign thyroid nodule (not recorded which). Some clones in this sample may be carry-over from other donors' samples. The specimen was adjacent normal tissue. The CDR3: CATDRDRNTEAFF. The CDR3 DNA sequence: TGTGCCACCGACCGGGACAGGAACACTGAAGCTTTCTTT.